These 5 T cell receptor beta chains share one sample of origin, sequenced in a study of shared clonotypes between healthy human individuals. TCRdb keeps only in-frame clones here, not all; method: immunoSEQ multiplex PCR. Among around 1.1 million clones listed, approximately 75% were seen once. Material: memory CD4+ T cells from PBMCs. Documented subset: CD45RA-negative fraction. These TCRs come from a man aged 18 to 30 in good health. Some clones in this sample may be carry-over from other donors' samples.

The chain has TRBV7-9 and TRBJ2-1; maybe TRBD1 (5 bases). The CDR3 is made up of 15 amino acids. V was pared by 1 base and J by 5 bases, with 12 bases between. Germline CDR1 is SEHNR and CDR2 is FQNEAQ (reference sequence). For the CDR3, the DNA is TGTGCCAGCAGCTTAGGCAGGGCACAAAACAATGAGCAGTTCTTC. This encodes CASSLGRAQNNEQFF.

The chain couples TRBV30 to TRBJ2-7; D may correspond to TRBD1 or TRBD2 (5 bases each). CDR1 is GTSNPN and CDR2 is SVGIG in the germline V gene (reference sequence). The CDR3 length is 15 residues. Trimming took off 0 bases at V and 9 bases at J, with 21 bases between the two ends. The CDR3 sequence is CAWSVRGNLRLGQYF. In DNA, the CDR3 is TGTGCCTGGAGTGTACGGGGCAACCTACGCTTGGGGCAGTACTTC.

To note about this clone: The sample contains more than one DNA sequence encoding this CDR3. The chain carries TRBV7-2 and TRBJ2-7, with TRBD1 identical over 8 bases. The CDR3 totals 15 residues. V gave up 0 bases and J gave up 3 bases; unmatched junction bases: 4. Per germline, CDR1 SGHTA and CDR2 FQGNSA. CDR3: CASSLASGQGYEQYF. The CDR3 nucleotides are TGTGCCAGCAGCTTAGCTAGTGGACAGGGCTACGAGCAGTACTTC.

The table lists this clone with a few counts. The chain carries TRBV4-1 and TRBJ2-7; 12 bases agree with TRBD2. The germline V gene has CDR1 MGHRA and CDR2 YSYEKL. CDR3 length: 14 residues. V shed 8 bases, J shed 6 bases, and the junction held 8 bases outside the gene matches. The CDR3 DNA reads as TGCGCCAGCTCAAACGGACTAGCGGGACGCGAGCAGTACTTC. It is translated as CASSNGLAGREQYF.

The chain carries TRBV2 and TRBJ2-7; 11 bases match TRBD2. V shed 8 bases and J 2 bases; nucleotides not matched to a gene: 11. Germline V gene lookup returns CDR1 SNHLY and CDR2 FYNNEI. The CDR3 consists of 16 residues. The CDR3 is CASLPRLAGGPYEQYF. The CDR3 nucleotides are TGTGCCAGCCTACCTCGGCTAGCGGGAGGCCCCTACGAGCAGTACTTC.